What follows is one T cell receptor beta chain and its context. The antigen it recognizes is unknown. Within one base of it there is no much larger clone, and no base qualities were kept. The time point label, as the study defines it: baseline before first vaccination. Vaccinee samples were obtained from the UK trials COV001 and COV002, which included a single-blind randomized controlled phase 2/3 trial of AZD1222 (ChAdOx1 nCoV-19) in healthy adults. For TCRbeta chain sequencing, PBMC samples were collected from trial participants at day 0 and at day 28 after the second dose. This sample is part of a study of T cell responses to AZD1222 COVID-19 vaccine listed by TCRdb under 2021. With regard to the full study: Because spike-specific TCR depth and breadth did not differ between the two schedules, AZD1222 recipients who got a second dose at roughly 4 weeks were pooled with those who got a second dose at roughly 12 weeks. TCR sequencing was performed for about 250 trial participants, of whom some 200 were given two doses of AZD1222 and around 25 were given two doses of MenACWY control vaccine. Enrollment into the trials was organized by age into subgroups of 18-55, 56-69 and 70-plus years, and those subgroups contained roughly 150, 30 and 60 TCR-sequenced participants, respectively. Findings and caveats that apply to the study as a whole: A significant rise in spike-specific TCR breadth and depth was observed after two AZD1222 doses relative to day 0 and relative to MenACWY recipients. In the small 56-69-year group, the increase in depth fell short of significance, most likely because of low power. Because no samples from the day 14 peak response were available, repertoires could be characterized only after the peak T cell response. Epitopes outside the regions mutated in the B.1.351 and B.1.1.7 variants were reportedly recognized by nearly half of the unique spike-specific TCRs. Conclusions about previously exposed vaccinees are limited because only six or seven AZD1222 recipients were SARS-CoV-2 seropositive at baseline. Participants were mostly white British, with more females than males. The authors suggested clonal diversity may have been underestimated. CD4 TCRs associated with the vaccine covered the entire spike protein, and the dominant responses were in regions 160-218 and 743-854.

The CDR3 covers 15 residues, taking in both the cysteine and the phenylalanine. Only the CDR3 DNA stays, 45 bases, in frame from base 1. The germline V gene sets CDR1 to ENHRY and CDR2 to SYGVKD. Cut back by 0 bases and 6 bases, the V and J ends lie 11 bases apart. The CDR3 regions of human TCRbeta chains were analyzed by immunosequencing. Per the original workflow: Repertoire TCRs were checked for matches against a reference library of SARS-CoV-2-specific TCRs that had been generated using the MIRA antigen-specificity platform. Breadth was defined as the fraction of unique TCRs that were SARS-CoV-2-associated, and depth was defined as the fraction of total T cells that were SARS-CoV-2-associated. Using the MIRA data, each spike-specific TCR was assigned both to the spike region to which the TCR was reactive and to a CD4 or CD8 class. Log10-transformed breadth and depth values were compared by one-way ANOVA with Sidak's multiple comparisons tests. TCRdb retrieved this table from immuneACCESS and kept in-frame rearrangements only. Not all clones are present; in checked studies, unresolved V genes account for under half, and no reason is known for the remainder. For V, J and clone size, that table is used; D and trimming come from the DNA. Across this sample there are roughly 50,000 clones, with more than 80% seen only once. The ten largest make up 2% of the sample.

The receptor was derived from an adult in good health. Sample: peripheral blood, taken on day 0 of AZD1222 vaccination. The sequence is built from TRBV10-3 and TRBJ1-4; D gene: possibly TRBD1, on 5 matching bases. The base sequence is TGTGCCATCAGTGAGTCGTCTTTGGGGGATGAAAAACTGTTTTTT. Translation gives CAISESSLGDEKLFF.